The rows below give T cell receptor beta chains drawn from one sample of a study of a mutant IDH1 vaccine in newly diagnosed glioma. The protocol was immunoSEQ multiplex PCR, while the TCRdb copy is restricted to in-frame clones and leaves out a portion. The sample contains around 31,000 clones, roughly 90% of which appear only once. Their recognized antigens are unknown. The material sequenced was PBMCs, taken from a glioma patient whose treatment included an IDH1 peptide vaccine. Receptor source: a young man with glioma. Both conserved end residues are part of each CDR3. D genes are given only for firm matches. Size tells how often a clone was seen (once, few, many) or the class of an expanded clone, and some rows leave it out.

V gene	J gene	D gene	clone size	CDR3 protein	CDR3 DNA
TRBV7-9	TRBJ1-2	NA	NA	CASSSEFHRAGHGYTF	TGTGCCAGCAGTTCAGAATTTCACAGGGCTGGGCATGGCTACACCTTC
TRBV9	TRBJ2-1	NA	NA	CASSFGRSGAEFF	TGTGCCAGCAGCTTCGGGCGTAGCGGAGCCGAGTTCTTC
TRBV6-1	TRBJ2-2	TRBD2	NA	CASREFTSGGNTGELFF	TGTGCCAGCAGAGAATTCACTAGCGGGGGTAACACCGGGGAGCTGTTTTTT
TRBV5-4	TRBJ2-3	TRBD1	NA	CASSVGGQGVDTQYF	TGTGCCAGCAGTGTTGGCGGACAGGGGGTGGATACGCAGTATTTT
TRBV7-9	TRBJ2-1	NA	NA	CASSLAATGYNEQFF	TGTGCCAGCAGCTTAGCCGCGACAGGCTACAATGAGCAGTTCTTC
TRBV5-1	TRBJ1-5	TRBD1	NA	CASSLVRDRVNQPQHF	TGCGCCAGCAGCTTGGTTCGGGACAGGGTCAATCAGCCCCAGCATTTT
TRBV4-2	TRBJ2-3	NA	NA	CASSQEGVAGGNTDTQYF	TGTGCCAGCAGCCAAGAGGGCGTTGCTGGCGGGAACACAGATACGCAGTATTTT
TRBV6-6	TRBJ2-7	NA	NA	CASSPPGGEKQYF	TGTGCCAGCAGCCCCCCAGGGGGGGAAAAGCAGTACTTC
TRBV30	TRBJ1-1	NA	NA	CAWSVGGATGAFF	TGTGCCTGGAGTGTTGGTGGGGCCACTGGAGCTTTCTTT
TRBV29-1	TRBJ2-1	NA	NA	CSAPPTSSSYNEQFF	TGCAGCGCCCCCCCAACTTCGAGCTCCTACAATGAGCAGTTCTTC
TRBV6-4	TRBJ2-3	NA	few	CASGTGHTDTQYF	TGTGCCAGCGGGACTGGCCACACAGATACGCAGTATTTT
TRBV7-9	TRBJ1-1	NA	NA	CASRWGLTDTEAFF	TGTGCCAGCAGATGGGGGCTCACGGACACTGAAGCTTTCTTT
TRBV4-2	TRBJ1-1	TRBD1	NA	CASSQDDRVVAFF	TGTGCCAGCAGCCAAGATGACAGGGTGGTGGCTTTCTTT
TRBV14	TRBJ1-1	NA	once	CASSRSRGVNTEAFF	TGTGCCAGCAGCCGGTCACGGGGGGTGAACACTGAAGCTTTCTTT
TRBV19	TRBJ1-1	NA	NA	CASSSPGGRNTEAFF	TGTGCCAGTAGTTCTCCGGGCGGACGGAACACTGAAGCTTTCTTT
TRBV18	TRBJ2-3	NA	NA	CASSRSTDTQYF	TGTGCCAGCTCACGAAGCACAGATACGCAGTATTTT
TRBV5-1	TRBJ1-1	TRBD1	NA	CASSLGSWTGGSRMNTEAFF	TGCGCCAGCAGCTTGGGATCTTGGACAGGGGGCTCGAGAATGAACACTGAAGCTTTCTTT
TRBV2	TRBJ1-4	TRBD1	few	CASSLDRGKLFF	TGTGCCAGCAGCCTGGACAGGGGAAAACTGTTTTTT
TRBV12-5	TRBJ1-1	NA	NA	CASGFGGHTEAFF	TGTGCTAGTGGTTTCGGGGGGCACACTGAAGCTTTCTTT
TRBV27	TRBJ2-7	TRBD1	NA	CASSLSWTGIYEQYF	TGTGCCAGCAGCCTAAGCTGGACAGGGATCTACGAGCAGTACTTC
TRBV6-5	TRBJ1-2	TRBD1	NA	CASRPVTGGWGYTF	TGTGCCAGCAGGCCTGTGACAGGGGGCTGGGGCTACACCTTC
TRBV5-8	TRBJ2-7	NA	NA	CASSAYYEQYF	TGTGCCAGCAGCGCCTACTACGAGCAGTACTTC
TRBV5-1	TRBJ1-1	NA	NA	CASSRGSGNTEAFF	TGCGCCAGCAGCCGGGGTTCAGGGAACACTGAAGCTTTCTTT
TRBV9	TRBJ1-5	NA	NA	CASSVDPGVPGQPQHF	TGTGCCAGCAGCGTAGATCCAGGAGTCCCGGGTCAGCCCCAGCATTTT
TRBV2	TRBJ1-1	NA	NA	CASGTPASRLTEAFF	TGTGCCAGCGGTACCCCGGCCAGTCGTCTGACTGAAGCTTTCTTT
TRBV29-1	TRBJ1-1	NA	NA	CSVQSGLGAFF	TGCAGCGTTCAATCAGGGTTAGGAGCTTTCTTT
TRBV5-1	TRBJ2-7	NA	NA	CASSLDLNEQYF	TGCGCCAGCAGCTTGGATTTAAACGAGCAGTACTTC
TRBV5-1	TRBJ2-2	NA	NA	CASSLGQSTGELFF	TGCGCCAGCAGCTTGGGACAAAGCACCGGGGAGCTGTTTTTT
TRBV25-1	TRBJ1-3	NA	NA	CASSALSGNTIYF	TGTGCCAGCAGTGCCCTATCGGGAAACACCATATATTTT
TRBV5-1	TRBJ1-1	NA	NA	CASSLAGEGTEAFF	TGCGCCAGCAGCTTGGCGGGGGAGGGCACTGAAGCTTTCTTT
TRBV5-4	TRBJ2-1	TRBD2	once	CASSALSLREGHRYNEQFF	TGTGCCAGCAGCGCCCTTTCGTTGCGGGAGGGCCACCGCTACAATGAGCAGTTCTTC
TRBV30	TRBJ1-1	NA	NA	CAWSAAGGRGTEAFF	TGTGCCTGGAGCGCCGCCGGTGGTAGGGGCACTGAAGCTTTCTTT
TRBV4-3	TRBJ1-2	NA	NA	CASSQPPGGYTF	TGCGCCAGCAGCCAACCTCCTGGGGGCTACACCTTC
TRBV18	TRBJ1-1	NA	NA	CASSPTVNTEAFF	TGTGCCAGCTCACCAACAGTGAACACTGAAGCTTTCTTT
TRBV6-5	TRBJ2-3	NA	NA	CASSPRVATDTQYF	TGTGCCAGCAGCCCACGGGTAGCTACAGATACGCAGTATTTT
TRBV7-9	TRBJ1-1	NA	NA	CASSLGELGTEAFF	TGTGCCAGCAGCTTAGGAGAATTGGGCACTGAAGCTTTCTTT
TRBV6-1	TRBJ1-5	NA	once	CASSTPGPHAQHF	TGTGCCAGCAGTACCCCGGGGCCCCACGCCCAGCATTTT
TRBV6-5	TRBJ1-4	TRBD1	NA	CASRDRVSGEKLFF	TGTGCCAGCAGGGACAGGGTGTCCGGGGAAAAACTGTTTTTT
TRBV6-5	TRBJ2-7	NA	NA	CASSPTGAWEQYF	TGTGCCAGCAGTCCCACGGGGGCTTGGGAGCAGTACTTC
TRBV4-3	TRBJ2-1	NA	NA	CASSQDHASSYNEQFF	TGCGCCAGCAGCCAAGATCACGCTAGCTCCTACAATGAGCAGTTCTTC
TRBV5-4	TRBJ2-2	NA	NA	CASSLATGFGTGELFF	TGTGCCAGCAGCTTGGCCACGGGTTTTGGGACCGGGGAGCTGTTTTTT
TRBV18	TRBJ2-7	NA	NA	CASSPSTESYEQYF	TGTGCCAGCTCCCCCTCGACCGAATCCTACGAGCAGTACTTC
TRBV7-9	TRBJ1-2	NA	NA	CASSPKGVGGYTF	TGTGCCAGCAGCCCGAAAGGAGTGGGAGGCTACACCTTC
TRBV30	TRBJ1-4	NA	NA	CAGQRFYNEKLFF	TGTGCCGGCCAGAGATTTTATAATGAAAAACTGTTTTTT
TRBV2	TRBJ1-1	TRBD1	NA	CASIRDRAMNTEAFF	TGTGCCAGCATAAGGGACAGGGCAATGAACACTGAAGCTTTCTTT
TRBV19	TRBJ1-4	NA	NA	CASSPRASNEKLFF	TGTGCCAGTAGTCCCAGGGCGTCTAATGAAAAACTGTTTTTT
TRBV7-9	TRBJ2-7	TRBD2	NA	CASSSGLGLAGSYEQYF	TGTGCCAGCAGCTCAGGTCTGGGACTAGCGGGATCCTACGAGCAGTACTTC
TRBV4-2	TRBJ2-3	NA	once	CASSQGRVQYF	TGTGCCAGCAGCCAAGGGAGGGTGCAGTATTTT
TRBV5-1	TRBJ2-2	TRBD1	once	CASSPRQGNTGELFF	TGCGCCAGCAGCCCGAGACAGGGGAACACCGGGGAGCTGTTTTTT
TRBV5-5	TRBJ2-3	TRBD2	NA	CASSGAGTSGGTSTDTQYF	TGTGCCAGCAGCGGAGCAGGGACTAGCGGGGGGACTAGCACAGATACGCAGTATTTT